This TCR beta chain was documented in a study of cytomegalovirus exposure and HLA in healthy donors. Turning to the study itself: In an early release, HLA-typed donors contributed tens of millions of unique TCR sequences. Study conclusions and caveats: TCR beta chain V- and J-gene trimming was linked, in a later analysis, to a missense variant in DCLRE1C. Apparent HLA restriction characterized most CMV-associated TCR beta chains in a later analysis. Analysis performed later found 16,951 TCR beta sequences associated with HLA alleles at 0.05 false discovery rate.

This clone was found once. What it binds is unknown. Researchers ran the PCR with 60 Vbeta and 13 Jbeta primers. Clones were sequenced by immunoSEQ multiplex PCR, and TCRdb holds only the in-frame ones, with some missing. This sample has around 200,000 clones, with roughly 80% found just once. The CDR3 extends over 13 amino acids. CDR1 and CDR2 (germline): GTSNPN, SVGIG (reference sequence). The V end lost 4 bases, the J end lost 7 bases, and 13 bases lay between the germline ends. The rearrangement joins TRBV30 to TRBJ1-4; unclear D gene. The source of this sequence is a man aged 45-65 years in good health and CMV-seronegative. The source material was PBMCs. The DNA for the CDR3 is TGTGCCTGGACCCCCGGGTACGGTGAAAAACTGTTTTTT. Amino acid sequence: CAWTPGYGEKLFF. Complete variable domain (other parts from reference TRBV30 and TRBJ1-4): SQTIHQWPATLVQPVGSPLSLECTVEGTSNPNLYWYRQAAGRGLQLLFYSVGIGQISSEVPQNLSASRPQDRQFILSSKKLLLSDSGFYLCAWTPGYGEKLFFGSGTQLSVL.